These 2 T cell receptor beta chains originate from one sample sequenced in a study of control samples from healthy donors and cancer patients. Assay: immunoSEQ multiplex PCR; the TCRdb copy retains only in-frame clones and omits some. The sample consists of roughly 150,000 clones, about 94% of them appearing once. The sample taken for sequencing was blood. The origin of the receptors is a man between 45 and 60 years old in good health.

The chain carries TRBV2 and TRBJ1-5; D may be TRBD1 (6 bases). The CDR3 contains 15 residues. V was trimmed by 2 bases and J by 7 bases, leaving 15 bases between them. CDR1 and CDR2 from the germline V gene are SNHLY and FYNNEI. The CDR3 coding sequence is TGTGCCAGCAGTGAAACGGCAGGGGTTGGGCAGCCCCAGCATTTT. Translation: CASSETAGVGQPQHF.

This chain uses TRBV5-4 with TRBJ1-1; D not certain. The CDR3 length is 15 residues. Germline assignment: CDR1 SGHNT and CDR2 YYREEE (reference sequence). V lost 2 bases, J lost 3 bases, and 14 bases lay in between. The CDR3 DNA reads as TGTGCCAGCAGCTTATTTAGTGGAAGTTACACTGAAGCTTTCTTT. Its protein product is CASSLFSGSYTEAFF.